A single sample is the source of the 13 T cell receptor beta chains below, sequenced in a study of OX40 agonist ivuxolimab in advanced cancers. Clones were read by immunoSEQ multiplex PCR, and TCRdb kept only the in-frame ones, dropping some. The top ten hold roughly 7.8% of the sample, which has roughly 70,000 clones, 75% to 90% seen once. Sequencing used CD4+ or CD8+ T cells sorted from blood, obtained in a trial of the OX40 agonist ivuxolimab. These receptors came from an adult with an advanced solid tumor such as melanoma, head and neck, liver or kidney cancer.

This chain joins TRBV28 and TRBJ1-4, with 8 bases fitting TRBD1. Germline V gene lookup returns CDR1 MDHEN and CDR2 SYDVKM. Germline trimming cut 8 bases from V and 4 bases from J; bases unmatched to any gene: 6. The CDR3 sequence is 14 residues long. CDR3 protein: CASSGGFDNEKLFF. CDR3 nucleotide sequence: TGTGCCAGCTCAGGGGGCTTCGATAATGAAAAACTGTTTTTT.

The table lists this clone with a count of one. V usage is TRBV18 and J usage is TRBJ2-4, with D uncertain. The V end was cut by 0 bases, the J end by 7 bases, with 7 bases between. The CDR3 contains 13 residues. CDR1 is KGHSH, CDR2 LQKENI, per germline. CDR3 DNA sequence: TGTGCCAGCTCACCACCGGTAGCCAACATTCAGTACTTC. Protein: CASSPPVANIQYF.

The J gene is TRBJ2-3, the V gene TRBV4-1; no clear D gene. V dropped 0 bases and J dropped 4 bases, with 5 bases sitting between them. CDR1 is MGHRA and CDR2 is YSYEKL in the germline V gene. This CDR3 has 13 residues. CDR3 sequence reads: CASSQEVPDTQYF. CDR3 bases: TGCGCCAGCAGCCAAGAGGTTCCAGATACGCAGTATTTT.

The rearrangement joins TRBV6-1 to TRBJ2-3, with D maybe TRBD1 (5 bases). Germline-derived CDR1 and CDR2 are MNHNS and SASEGT. This CDR3 contains 13 residues. V was trimmed by 8 bases and J by 6 bases, leaving 15 bases between them. CDR3 amino acids: CASSKTVSDTQYF. The CDR3 DNA reads TGTGCCAGCTCCAAGACAGTTTCGGATACGCAGTATTTT.

This clone has more than one count but fewer than ten. The chain employs TRBV7-9 and TRBJ2-3; the D gene is possibly TRBD1 (5 bases). CDR3 size: 15 residues. Germline V lookup: CDR1 SEHNR, CDR2 FQNEAQ (reference sequence). Trimming removed 3 bases at V and 4 bases at J, with 14 bases between. As DNA, the CDR3 is TGTGCCAGCAGCTTCTCGGTGGGGCAGTCAGATACGCAGTATTTT. As protein: CASSFSVGQSDTQYF.

The chain combines TRBV19 with TRBJ2-5, with 9 bases identical to TRBD1. J gave up 2 bases and V 1 base, and 5 bases lay outside the gene matches. CDR3 length: 16 residues. Per the germline V gene, CDR1 is LNHDA and CDR2 is SQIVND (reference sequence). The CDR3 region is CASSIAGTGSQETQYF. The DNA of the CDR3 is TGTGCCAGTAGTATAGCGGGGACAGGGTCTCAAGAGACCCAGTACTTC. Together with reference TRBV19 and TRBJ2-5, the CDR3 gives the full variable domain: DGGITQSPKYLFRKEGQNVTLSCEQNLNHDAMYWYRQDPGQGLRLIYYSQIVNDFQKGDIAEGYSVSREKKESFPLTVTSAQKNPTAFYLCASSIAGTGSQETQYFGPGTRLLVL.

The chain combines TRBV15 with TRBJ2-5; TRBD2 might be the D (7 bases). V was clipped by 0 bases and J by 1 base, with 15 bases between them. In germline, CDR1 is LNHNV, CDR2 YYDKDF (reference sequence). The CDR3 extends over 17 amino acids. For the CDR3, the DNA is TGTGCCACCAGCAGAGATACGAGGGGGGGTATCCAAGAGACCCAGTACTTC. Protein: CATSRDTRGGIQETQYF.

The rearrangement links TRBV6-6 to TRBJ1-2; D is possibly TRBD1 (6 bases). This CDR3 spans 12 amino acids. The germline gives CDR1 MNHNY, CDR2 SVGAGI (reference sequence). The germline V and J ends were trimmed by 5 bases and 8 bases, with 12 bases remaining between them. Here the CDR3 DNA reads TGTGCCAGCAGTCCCCAACAGGGAGGCTACACCTTC. This encodes CASSPQQGGYTF.

In this sample, this clone turned up a few times. The junction departs from germline at one end; a sequencing error may be responsible. The V gene is TRBV5-4, the J gene TRBJ2-6; D is unresolved. This CDR3 is 17 amino acids long. The germline gives CDR1 SGHNT, CDR2 YYREEE (reference sequence). The CDR3 region has the DNA TGTGCCAGCCATACCTGCGTACCAGACAAATCGGGCCAACGTCCTGATTTC. Translation gives CASHTCVPDKSGQRPDF.

This clone was counted a single time. The chain uses TRBV25-1 and TRBJ2-3; D is perhaps TRBD2 (6 bases). Trimming took off 0 bases at V and 4 bases at J, with 14 bases between the two ends. The CDR3 sequence is 16 residues long. In germline, CDR1 is MGHDK, CDR2 SYGVNS. The DNA for the CDR3 is TGTGCCAGCAGTGAATATTTGGGGGGTCGGGCAGATACGCAGTATTTT. It encodes CASSEYLGGRADTQYF.

The chain employs TRBV5-5 and TRBJ2-3; 8 bases map to TRBD1. The CDR3 runs to 14 residues. CDR1 and CDR2 (germline): SGHKS, YYEKEE (reference sequence). V lost 4 bases to trimming and J lost 2 bases; unmatched junction nucleotides: 3. The CDR3: CASSRQGSTDTQYF. The CDR3, as DNA: TGTGCCAGCAGCCGACAGGGGTCCACAGATACGCAGTATTTT.

This clone appeared a single time. The chain recombines TRBV27 with TRBJ1-6; no definite D call. The CDR3 sequence is 13 residues long. The germline V gene encodes CDR1 MNHEY and CDR2 SMNVEV (reference sequence). V was cut by 4 bases and J by 7 bases, with 8 bases left in between. The CDR3, as DNA: TGTGCCAGCAGTTCCTCGAGGAATTCACCCCTCCACTTT. The encoded protein is CASSSSRNSPLHF.

For the CDR3, the DNA is TGTGCCAGTAGCTACCGGGACAGGCTACCCTATAGCAATCAGCCCCAGCATTTT. Residues: CASSYRDRLPYSNQPQHF. The rearrangement uses TRBV19 and TRBJ1-5; TRBD1 matches 8 bases. Germline V gene lookup returns CDR1 LNHDA and CDR2 SQIVND (reference sequence). This CDR3 region has 18 residues. J lost 0 bases, V lost 6 bases, and 13 bases had no gene match.